The rows below give T cell receptor beta chains drawn from one sample of a study of CD8+ T cells in alopecia areata. Clones were read by immunoSEQ multiplex PCR, and TCRdb kept only the in-frame ones, dropping some. The table lists 100,000 to 150,000 clones, roughly three fifths of them singletons. This specimen was CD4+ T cells sorted from blood, taken at week 0. These TCRs come from a human donor with alopecia areata. Each CDR3 is given without its conserved first and last residue. Fields, in order: J gene, V gene, CDR3 length, D gene, CDR3 protein. D genes are given only for firm matches.

J gene: TRBJ1-5
V gene: TRBV19
CDR3 length: 14
D gene: .
CDR3 protein: ASSMDFGADNQPQH

J gene: TRBJ2-5
V gene: TRBV9
CDR3 length: 16
D gene: TRBD2
CDR3 protein: ASSAGTSGSSPEETQY

J gene: TRBJ2-2
V gene: TRBV5-1
CDR3 length: 10
D gene: .
CDR3 protein: ASSLETGELF

J gene: TRBJ2-5
V gene: TRBV5-6
CDR3 length: 13
D gene: .
CDR3 protein: ASSLAPRGQETQY

J gene: TRBJ1-3
V gene: TRBV5-1
CDR3 length: 15
D gene: .
CDR3 protein: ASSLAIGSVSGNTIY

J gene: TRBJ2-6
V gene: TRBV7-3
CDR3 length: 12
D gene: .
CDR3 protein: ASITGSGANVLT

J gene: TRBJ2-1
V gene: TRBV10-3
CDR3 length: 14
D gene: TRBD2
CDR3 protein: AITEGREGLVGEQF

J gene: TRBJ2-2
V gene: TRBV7-2
CDR3 length: 12
D gene: .
CDR3 protein: ASSPSLGGGELF

J gene: TRBJ2-5
V gene: TRBV29-1
CDR3 length: 8
D gene: .
CDR3 protein: SAGQETQY

J gene: TRBJ1-1
V gene: TRBV30
CDR3 length: 11
D gene: .
CDR3 protein: AWSVGRATEAF

J gene: TRBJ1-1
V gene: TRBV29-1
CDR3 length: 9
D gene: .
CDR3 protein: SVESRAEAF

J gene: TRBJ2-1
V gene: TRBV5-1
CDR3 length: 12
D gene: TRBD2
CDR3 protein: ASWTSGSTGEQF

J gene: TRBJ2-2
V gene: TRBV4-3
CDR3 length: 12
D gene: .
CDR3 protein: ASSQLQDTGELF

J gene: TRBJ2-5
V gene: TRBV4-2
CDR3 length: 15
D gene: .
CDR3 protein: ASSQDKAPGARETQY

J gene: TRBJ1-1
V gene: TRBV6-5
CDR3 length: 11
D gene: .
CDR3 protein: ASKTPANTEAF

J gene: TRBJ2-3
V gene: TRBV27
CDR3 length: 18
D gene: TRBD2
CDR3 protein: ASSFGARTSGSVFPDTQY

J gene: TRBJ2-1
V gene: TRBV29-1
CDR3 length: 9
D gene: .
CDR3 protein: SGGSWNEQF

J gene: TRBJ2-3
V gene: TRBV30
CDR3 length: 14
D gene: .
CDR3 protein: AWSGAFGGRGDTQY

J gene: TRBJ2-7
V gene: TRBV5-4
CDR3 length: 14
D gene: TRBD1
CDR3 protein: ASSLSAGGIPYEQY

J gene: TRBJ2-7
V gene: TRBV5-6
CDR3 length: 12
D gene: .
CDR3 protein: ASSSGPGTYEQY

J gene: TRBJ1-5
V gene: TRBV6-1
CDR3 length: 13
D gene: .
CDR3 protein: ASSAQTGYNQPQH

J gene: TRBJ2-4
V gene: TRBV28
CDR3 length: 12
D gene: TRBD1
CDR3 protein: ASSLGTGFDIQY

J gene: TRBJ2-7
V gene: TRBV13
CDR3 length: 10
D gene: .
CDR3 protein: ASSLVRYEQY

J gene: TRBJ1-1
V gene: TRBV6-5
CDR3 length: 13
D gene: .
CDR3 protein: ASSYSRHLNTEAF

J gene: TRBJ2-2
V gene: TRBV5-6
CDR3 length: 14
D gene: TRBD2
CDR3 protein: ASSYGASGNTGELF

J gene: TRBJ2-1
V gene: TRBV5-4
CDR3 length: 15
D gene: TRBD2
CDR3 protein: ASSPLPLAVSYNEQF

J gene: TRBJ1-4
V gene: TRBV5-6
CDR3 length: 13
D gene: .
CDR3 protein: ASSSQGLRNEKLF

J gene: TRBJ1-1
V gene: TRBV5-6
CDR3 length: 11
D gene: .
CDR3 protein: ASSHGGSTEAF

J gene: TRBJ2-7
V gene: TRBV7-6
CDR3 length: 11
D gene: .
CDR3 protein: ASSLGSGYEQY

J gene: TRBJ2-3
V gene: TRBV19
CDR3 length: 11
D gene: .
CDR3 protein: ASESERTDTQY

J gene: TRBJ1-3
V gene: TRBV29-1
CDR3 length: 11
D gene: .
CDR3 protein: SVALNQGDTIY

J gene: TRBJ2-3
V gene: TRBV5-8
CDR3 length: 13
D gene: TRBD2
CDR3 protein: ASSKTSGSTDTQY

J gene: TRBJ1-2
V gene: TRBV28
CDR3 length: 13
D gene: .
CDR3 protein: ASSLMRIGAYGYT

J gene: TRBJ2-1
V gene: TRBV10-3
CDR3 length: 13
D gene: TRBD2
CDR3 protein: AISDGLAGEEEQF

J gene: TRBJ1-4
V gene: TRBV30
CDR3 length: 12
D gene: .
CDR3 protein: AWRRTGTLEKLF

J gene: TRBJ2-7
V gene: TRBV2
CDR3 length: 13
D gene: .
CDR3 protein: ASKGPSLSSYEQY

J gene: TRBJ1-2
V gene: TRBV7-2
CDR3 length: 15
D gene: TRBD1
CDR3 protein: ASSFQRRTGDHYGYT

J gene: TRBJ1-2
V gene: TRBV5-1
CDR3 length: 11
D gene: .
CDR3 protein: ASSPGQHSGYT

J gene: TRBJ2-2
V gene: TRBV28
CDR3 length: 13
D gene: .
CDR3 protein: ASSSGWPTTGELF

J gene: TRBJ2-2
V gene: TRBV7-2
CDR3 length: 16
D gene: TRBD2
CDR3 protein: ASSLVFGAGGSTGELF

J gene: TRBJ1-6
V gene: TRBV5-1
CDR3 length: 12
D gene: .
CDR3 protein: ASSLERMNSPLH